What follows is one T cell receptor beta chain and its context. Possible read error: a much larger clone is one base away. The CDR3 is 12 residues long. A second roughly 6 to 12 cycle PCR used barcoded and J-beta primers. TCRdb redid the calling of the 5' RACE reads with MiXCR, one entry per CDR3 protein. The data show about 1.5 million distinct CDR3 sequences, approximately 39% seen once. The sample is drawn from a study of blood T cells in healthy people across ages. Whole-study context: Roughly one uniquely barcoded beta molecule per two T cells was captured.

The sequence was obtained from a woman aged 18-29 years in good health. V is TRBV12-3 or TRBV12-4 and J is TRBJ2-5; D call uncertain. Sequenced input: blood. The CDR3 bases are TGTACCAGCAGTTCCCTGGAAGAGACCCAGTACTTC. Its protein is CTSSSLEETQYF.